The entry below describes one T cell receptor beta chain. These data belong to a study of shared clonotypes between healthy human individuals. Clones were sequenced by immunoSEQ multiplex PCR, and TCRdb holds only the in-frame ones, with some missing. Of roughly 2.5 million clones in the sample, more than 80% were seen once. Germline-derived CDR1 and CDR2 are KGHSH and LQKENI. The CDR3 runs 15 residues. V gave up 0 bases and J gave up 0 bases, with 8 bases separating them. Sequencing was performed on naive CD4+ T cells sorted from blood. Described subset: CD45RA+ positively selected. The TCR comes from a man younger than 30 in good health. The chain couples TRBV18 to TRBJ1-1; D is unclear. The CDR3 DNA is TGTGCCAGCTCACCACCTAACCTAATGAACACTGAAGCTTTCTTT. It yields the protein CASSPPNLMNTEAFF.